The 11 T cell receptor beta chains in this list originate from one sample, sequenced in a study of blood T cells in healthy people across ages. It was with a sample-barcoded 5' primer and a J-beta primer mix that a second PCR of roughly 7 to 12 cycles was run. TCRdb processed the 5' RACE reads anew with MiXCR; each CDR3 protein has one entry. This table has approximately 1,700,000 distinct CDR3 sequences, about two fifths appearing once. Sequenced material: blood. The origin of the receptors is a human donor in good health.

The chain couples TRBV2 to TRBJ1-4, with TRBD1 identical over 10 bases. Per the germline V gene, CDR1 is SNHLY and CDR2 is FYNNEI. The CDR3 is made up of 13 amino acids. Trimming cost V 4 bases and J 10 bases; bases outside gene matches: 3. CDR3: CASSARDRGKLFF. The CDR3 DNA follows: TGTGCCAGCAGTGCCCGGGACAGGGGAAAACTGTTTTTT.

The chain joins TRBV27 to TRBJ2-7; TRBD2 agrees at 8 bases. Germline CDR1 reads MNHEY; CDR2 reads SMNVEV (reference sequence). The CDR3 extends over 14 amino acids. Germline trimming cut 6 bases from V and 3 bases from J; bases unmatched to any gene: 7. The CDR3 loop reads CASRRTGGIYEQYF. The CDR3 DNA sequence: TGTGCCAGCAGGAGAACGGGGGGGATCTACGAGCAGTACTTC.

The gene calls are TRBV20-1 and TRBJ2-7; 7 positions match TRBD1. Judging by the DNA end, TRBJ2-5 fits better; the J call may be wrong. Germline CDR1 reads DFQATT; CDR2 reads SNEGSKA (reference sequence). This CDR3 region has 17 residues. The CDR3: CSAPDRPRTGRQETQYF. In DNA, the CDR3 is TGCAGTGCCCCAGACCGACCTAGGACAGGTAGACAAGAGACCCAGTACTTC.

This clonotype was seen a handful of times. The chain links TRBV10-3 to TRBJ2-1, with 9 bases that match TRBD1. CDR1 is ENHRY and CDR2 is SYGVKD in the germline V gene. This CDR3 has 15 amino acids. Unmatched junction bases numbered 8, after V lost 6 bases and J lost 5 bases. The CDR3 DNA is TGTGCCATCAGCTCGGGACAGGGTAACGACAATGAGCAGTTCTTC. Translating gives CAISSGQGNDNEQFF.

In this sample, this clonotype turned up a few times. This chain joins TRBV9 and TRBJ2-7; 12 positions agree with TRBD2. V dropped 0 bases and J dropped 2; count of bases not matched to a gene: 6. The germline V gene encodes CDR1 SGDLS and CDR2 YYNGEE. This CDR3 has 17 amino acids. CDR3 region: CASSVGASGRAAYEQYF. As DNA, the CDR3 is TGTGCCAGCAGCGTAGGAGCTAGCGGGAGGGCCGCCTACGAGCAGTACTTC.

This clonotype occurred a few times. The chain employs TRBV20-1 and TRBJ2-5; 7 positions match TRBD2. V was clipped by 0 bases and J by 2 bases; unmatched bases: 9. CDR3 length: 16 residues. Germline V CDR1 and CDR2: DFQATT, SNEGSKA (reference sequence). The CDR3 DNA is TGCAGTGCTAGAGATGTGCTAGCGGAGCCTCAAGAGACCCAGTACTTC. It specifies CSARDVLAEPQETQYF.

The rearrangement uses TRBV20-1 and TRBJ2-3; TRBD2 matches at 11 bases. Looked up from germline, CDR1 is DFQATT and CDR2 is SNEGSKA (reference sequence). The V segment lost 3 bases and the J segment 3 bases; nucleotides outside the gene matches: 8. CDR3 length: 16 amino acids. CDR3 DNA: TGCAGTGCTAGCCGAGATCTAGCGGGGGGAACAGATACGCAGTATTTT. This gives the protein CSASRDLAGGTDTQYF.

The chain links TRBV12-3 or TRBV12-4 to TRBJ1-2, with TRBD1 matching 7 bases. CDR3 length: 13 residues. Trimming took 5 bases from V and 8 from J; bases not matched to a gene: 8. The CDR3: CASSIDRAGGYTF. The CDR3 nucleotides read TGTGCCAGCAGTATAGACAGGGCTGGGGGCTACACCTTC.

The CDR3 bases are TGTGCCAGCAGCTTGGACGGGACACCGACTAGACTTGGGCAGTACTTC. It encodes CASSLDGTPTRLGQYF. The chain uses TRBV5-6 and TRBJ2-4; either TRBD1 or TRBD2 may fit D (6 bases each). In germline, CDR1 is SGHDT, CDR2 YYEEEE. V lost 0 bases and J lost 13, with 23 bases in between. The CDR3 is 16 residues long.

The rearrangement uses TRBV20-1 and TRBJ2-5; D remains ambiguous. V lost 6 bases to trimming and J lost 2 bases, with 16 bases between them. In germline, CDR1 is DFQATT, CDR2 SNEGSKA (reference sequence). This CDR3 has 14 residues. The CDR3 nucleotides are TGCAGTGCCCAGAGGTCGGGCAGGCAAGAGACCCAGTACTTC. Protein product: CSAQRSGRQETQYF.

V and J are TRBV7-2 and TRBJ2-1; 10 bases are shared with TRBD2. Germline V lookup: CDR1 SGHTA, CDR2 FQGNSA. The CDR3 loop spans 17 amino acids. With 2 bases clipped from V and 5 bases from J, the junction kept 9 bases outside the gene matches. DNA for the CDR3: TGTGCCAGCAGCTTAACGGCTAGCGGGGGTGGTAACAATGAGCAGTTCTTC. Its translation is CASSLTASGGGNNEQFF.